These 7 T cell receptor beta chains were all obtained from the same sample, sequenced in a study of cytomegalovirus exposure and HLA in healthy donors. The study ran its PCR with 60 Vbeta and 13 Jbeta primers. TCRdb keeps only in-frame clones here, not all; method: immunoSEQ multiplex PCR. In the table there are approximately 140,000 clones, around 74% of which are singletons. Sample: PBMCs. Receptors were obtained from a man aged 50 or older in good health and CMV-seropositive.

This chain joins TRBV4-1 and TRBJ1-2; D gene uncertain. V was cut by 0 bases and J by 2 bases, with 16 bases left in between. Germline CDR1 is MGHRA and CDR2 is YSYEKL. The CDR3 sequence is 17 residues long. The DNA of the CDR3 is TGCGCCAGCAGCCAAGAACCACCGGGAGCGGAAAACTATGGCTACACCTTC. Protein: CASSQEPPGAENYGYTF.

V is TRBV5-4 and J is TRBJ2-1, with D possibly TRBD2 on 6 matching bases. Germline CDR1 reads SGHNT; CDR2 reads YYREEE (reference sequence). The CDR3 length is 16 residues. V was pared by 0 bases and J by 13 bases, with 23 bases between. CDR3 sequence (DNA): TGTGCCAGCAGCTTGGTGGGCGCGGGGCCTACAATCTACCAGTTCTTC. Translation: CASSLVGAGPTIYQFF.

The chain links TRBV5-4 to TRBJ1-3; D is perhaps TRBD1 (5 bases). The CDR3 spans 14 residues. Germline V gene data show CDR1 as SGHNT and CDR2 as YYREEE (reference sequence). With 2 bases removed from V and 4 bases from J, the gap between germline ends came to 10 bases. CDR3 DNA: TGTGCCAGCAGCTTTGGGCAGGGAGGAAACACCATATATTTT. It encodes CASSFGQGGNTIYF.

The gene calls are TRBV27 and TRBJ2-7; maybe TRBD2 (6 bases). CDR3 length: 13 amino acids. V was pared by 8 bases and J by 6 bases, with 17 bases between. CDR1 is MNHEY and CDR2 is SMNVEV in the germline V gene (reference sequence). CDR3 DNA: TGTGCCAGCCGAGGAGGGGCGAGTTCCGAGCAGTACTTC. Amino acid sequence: CASRGGASSEQYF.

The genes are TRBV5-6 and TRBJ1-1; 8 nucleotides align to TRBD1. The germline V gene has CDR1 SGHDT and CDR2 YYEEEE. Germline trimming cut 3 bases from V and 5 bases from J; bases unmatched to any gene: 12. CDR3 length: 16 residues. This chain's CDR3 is CASSSYSTGVETEAFF. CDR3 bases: TGTGCCAGCAGCTCATATTCGACAGGGGTTGAGACTGAAGCTTTCTTT.

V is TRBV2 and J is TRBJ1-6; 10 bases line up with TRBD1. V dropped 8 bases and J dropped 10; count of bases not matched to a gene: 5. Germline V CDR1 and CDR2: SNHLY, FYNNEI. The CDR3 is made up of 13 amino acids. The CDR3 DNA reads TGTGCCAGCTCCGGGACAGGGGTCTCACCCCTCCACTTT. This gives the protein CASSGTGVSPLHF.

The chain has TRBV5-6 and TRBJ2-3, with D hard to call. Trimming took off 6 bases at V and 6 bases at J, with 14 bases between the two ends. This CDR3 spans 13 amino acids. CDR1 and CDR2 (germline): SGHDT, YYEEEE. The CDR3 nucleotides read TGTGCCAGCACCGAGGCTGCGGCGGATACGCAGTATTTT. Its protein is CASTEAAADTQYF.